This T cell receptor beta chain derives from a study of blood T cell repertoires in COVID-19. In the authors' methods: It was from reference gene primer amplification that nucleated cell counts were estimated. Measured with immunoSEQ multiplex PCR; TCRdb has only the in-frame clones, and not every one. V and J calls and clone size come straight from that table; D and trimming were deduced from the DNA. The data show 200,000 to 250,000 clones, with about 91% seen just once and around 6.6% held by the top ten. The V and J ends lost 5 bases and 4 bases respectively, with 11 bases between them. Germline loops: CDR1 LNHDA, CDR2 SQIVND (reference sequence). The CDR3 loop spans 13 amino acids. Patients of the Seattle cohort, enrolled during active infection, were followed longitudinally.

The clonotype was recovered from a woman in her 30s with COVID-19, enrolled during active disease. The rearrangement links TRBV19 to TRBJ1-2; tentative D call: TRBD1 (6 bases). Source material: peripheral blood. CDR3 nucleotides: TGTGCCAGTAGTCTGGGGGCGACCTATGGCTACACCTTC. Encoded protein: CASSLGATYGYTF. Using reference TRBV19 and TRBJ1-2 for the parts outside the CDR3, the full variable domain is DGGITQSPKYLFRKEGQNVTLSCEQNLNHDAMYWYRQDPGQGLRLIYYSQIVNDFQKGDIAEGYSVSREKKESFPLTVTSAQKNPTAFYLCASSLGATYGYTFGSGTRLTVV.